Detailed here is one TCR beta chain. This record belongs to a study of blood T cell repertoires in COVID-19. This table comes from immunoSEQ multiplex PCR, and its TCRdb copy is limited to in-frame clones, with some not included. In the table there are roughly 130,000 clones, about four fifths of which are singletons. CDR1 and CDR2 (germline): SGHTA, FQGNSA. The CDR3 totals 14 residues. V lost 5 bases and J lost 3; bases outside the gene matches: 6. This chain uses TRBV7-2 with TRBJ2-7; the match to TRBD2 covers 8 bases. The sequence derives from a man aged 25-45 years with COVID-19, enrolled during active disease. Source material: peripheral blood. The CDR3 sequence: CASSGGLVNYEQYF. CDR3 DNA sequence: TGTGCCAGCAGCGGGGGACTAGTAAACTACGAGCAGTACTTC.